This T cell receptor (beta chain) appears in the sequencing data of a study of immune evolution from preneoplasia to lung adenocarcinoma. V lost 1 base to trimming and J lost 4 bases; unmatched junction nucleotides: 10. This CDR3 has 16 amino acids. Germline lookup yields CDR1 SGHDT and CDR2 YYEEEE. Some clones are missing from TCRdb's copy, which holds only in-frame ones; the method was immunoSEQ multiplex PCR. This sample has 1,500 to 2,000 clones, with about three quarters found just once. Between about 2014 and 2018, patients underwent resection in Japan or China. The chain is built from TRBV5-6 and TRBJ2-5; TRBD2 aligns across 7 bases. The sample consisted of FFPE minimally invasive lung adenocarcinoma tissue. This clonotype was sampled from a person aged 55-79 years with lung adenocarcinoma. The CDR3 DNA sequence: TGTGCCAGCAGCTTGTGGGGCCGGGAGGTGGGAGAGACCCAGTACTTC. It translates to CASSLWGREVGETQYF.